This T cell receptor beta chain was retrieved from a study of T cells in Graves' hyperthyroidism and ophthalmopathy. Study background: Blood was drawn when the patient was first diagnosed and still untreated. Findings and limits, study-wide: Separation of ophthalmopathy from stable hyperthyroidism was achieved by a 13 V-J model. Blood also held most thyroid clonotypes expanded beyond 0.001.

The CDR3 sequence is 13 residues long. V was shortened by 8 bases and J by 4 bases, with 15 bases between the two germline ends. CDR1 and CDR2 (germline): DFQATT, SNEGSKA (reference sequence). Source material for PBMCs was about 11 ml fresh peripheral blood. Researchers took RNA transcripts and amplified the TCR beta CDR3 regions from them. The TCR CDR3 first-round RT-PCR relied on the HTBI primer set. Via MiXCR, TCRdb re-called the multiplex PCR reads, giving one row per CDR3 protein. The table includes 300,000 to 450,000 distinct CDR3 sequences, about a sixth detected once. This clonotype was counted at least ten times. What it binds is not known.

The receptor's source is a woman aged 25 to 39 with Graves' hyperthyroidism that later progressed to Graves' ophthalmopathy. This sequence joins TRBV20-1 and TRBJ1-5; perhaps TRBD1 as D (6 bases). The sample was blood. The CDR3 loop reads CSPRDILNQPQHF. In nucleotides, the CDR3 is TGCAGTCCGAGGGACATCCTGAATCAGCCCCAGCATTTT.